These 20 T cell receptor beta chains originate from one sample sequenced in a study of CD8 T cells in ankylosing spondylitis. Using its own MiXCR run on the 5' RACE reads, TCRdb lists one record per CDR3 protein. The sample has 150,000 to 200,000 distinct CDR3 sequences, 9.5% to 10% seen once. Material for sequencing was blood, either unsorted or a sorted T cell fraction (not recorded which). These receptors all stem from a female donor with ankylosing spondylitis or in good health (not recorded which).

V usage is TRBV12-3 or TRBV12-4 and J usage is TRBJ2-1, with D unclear. The CDR3 has 13 residues. Deletions cut 5 bases from V and 8 bases from J, with 13 bases between. CDR3: CASSRSPLDEQFF. CDR3 DNA sequence: TGTGCCAGCAGTCGATCCCCCTTGGATGAGCAGTTCTTC.

The V and J genes are TRBV6-5 and TRBJ2-1; D is ambiguous. V was cut by 2 bases and J by 3 bases, with 5 bases left in between. The CDR3 is 13 residues long. The germline V gene encodes CDR1 MNHEY and CDR2 SVGAGI. Here the CDR3 reads CASSYSIYNEQFF. The CDR3 DNA is TGTGCCAGCAGTTACAGCATCTACAATGAGCAGTTCTTC.

At least ten counts were recorded for this clonotype. The rearrangement uses TRBV2 and TRBJ2-7, with 7 bases matching TRBD1. This CDR3 is 13 amino acids long. The germline CDR1 and CDR2 sequences are SNHLY and FYNNEI. The trim removed 6 bases at V and 2 bases at J, leaving 4 bases unmatched. The CDR3 loop is CASSDRAPYEQYF. In DNA form, the CDR3 reads TGTGCCAGCAGCGACAGGGCTCCCTACGAGCAGTACTTC.

This chain links TRBV19 with TRBJ2-1, with 13 nucleotides matching TRBD2. V gave up 8 bases and J gave up 0 bases; unmatched junction bases: 10. This CDR3 region has 18 residues. CDR1 is LNHDA, CDR2 SQIVND, per germline (reference sequence). The CDR3 bases are TGTGCCAGTCAACCCGGGACTAGCGGGGACAGCTCCTACAATGAGCAGTTCTTC. Protein sequence: CASQPGTSGDSSYNEQFF.

This clonotype was seen a handful of times. The J gene is TRBJ2-1, the V gene TRBV27, with 10 bases fitting TRBD2. In germline, CDR1 is MNHEY, CDR2 SMNVEV (reference sequence). After removal of 3 bases from V and 1 base from J, the junction contained 3 bases not matched to a gene. The CDR3 has 16 residues. CDR3 region: CASSFASGRSYNEQFF. Written as DNA, the CDR3 is TGTGCCAGCAGTTTCGCTAGCGGGAGATCCTACAATGAGCAGTTCTTC.

This clonotype was seen ten or more times. The genes are TRBV7-2 and TRBJ2-7, with 7 bases lining up with TRBD1. This CDR3 region has 13 residues. Germline CDR1 is SGHTA and CDR2 is FQGNSA. Trimming removed 6 bases from V and 3 bases from J; junction bases left unmatched: 5. The CDR3 is CASSHGQVYEQYF. The CDR3 bases are TGTGCCAGCAGTCACGGACAGGTCTACGAGCAGTACTTC.

The table lists this clonotype with a few counts. This chain connects TRBV28 to TRBJ1-4, with 8 bases lining up with TRBD1. The CDR3 consists of 14 residues. After removal of 6 bases from V and 8 bases from J, the junction contained 8 bases not matched to a gene. Germline V gene data show CDR1 as MDHEN and CDR2 as SYDVKM. The CDR3 nucleotides are TGTGCCAGCAGCCCCGAGGGACAGGAAGAAAAACTGTTTTTT. The encoded protein is CASSPEGQEEKLFF.

At least ten counts were recorded for this clonotype. The gene calls are TRBV27 and TRBJ2-3, with D uncertain. Deletions cut 3 bases from V and 6 bases from J, with 13 bases between. Germline V gene sequence: CDR1 MNHEY, CDR2 SMNVEV (reference sequence). This CDR3 region has 14 residues. CDR3 sequence: CASSFGTPRDTQYF. The CDR3 DNA reads as TGTGCCAGCAGTTTTGGCACCCCCAGGGATACGCAGTATTTT.

This clonotype was seen at least ten times. This sequence joins TRBV7-6 and TRBJ2-1, with a weak D call TRBD2 (6 bases). Trimming removed 3 bases from V and 7 bases from J, with 10 bases in between. CDR3 length: 13 residues. Germline V CDR1 and CDR2: SGHVS, FNYEAQ. The CDR3 bases are TGTGCCAGCAGCTTCGGGGGAGAAAATGAGCAGTTCTTC. The encoded protein is CASSFGGENEQFF.

This clonotype was found a few times. V is TRBV3-1 and J is TRBJ2-5, with TRBD2 identical over 10 bases. The V and J ends lost 4 bases and 4 bases, in that order; junction bases with no gene match: 6. The CDR3 spans 15 residues. Germline V gene lookup returns CDR1 LGHDT and CDR2 YNNKEL (reference sequence). CDR3 coding DNA: TGTGCCAGCAGCCCCCTAGCGGGAGTTCTAGAGACCCAGTACTTC. Encoded protein: CASSPLAGVLETQYF.

This chain links TRBV10-3 with TRBJ2-7, with 10 nucleotides matching TRBD2. Germline V gene sequence: CDR1 ENHRY, CDR2 SYGVKD. The CDR3 totals 15 residues. V was pared by 7 bases and J by 0 bases, with 6 bases of the junction left unmatched. The CDR3 DNA is TGTGCCATCACCCTAGGGACTAGCGACTCCTACGAGCAGTACTTC. Protein: CAITLGTSDSYEQYF.

CDR3: CSARVVAEAFF. The CDR3 DNA sequence: TGCAGTGCTAGAGTGGTTGCTGAAGCTTTCTTT. This sequence joins TRBV20-1 and TRBJ1-1; D unclear. Trimming pared 1 base from V and 6 bases from J, leaving 6 bases between. This CDR3 contains 11 residues. Germline V gene lookup returns CDR1 DFQATT and CDR2 SNEGSKA (reference sequence).

The rearrangement joins TRBV19 to TRBJ1-1, with D hard to call. V dropped 5 bases and J dropped 6 bases, with 10 bases sitting between them. CDR3 length: 12 residues. Per the germline V gene, CDR1 is LNHDA and CDR2 is SQIVND (reference sequence). The CDR3 region has the DNA TGTGCCAGTAGTCAAGGGCCGGCTGAAGCTTTCTTT. It encodes CASSQGPAEAFF.

This clonotype was detected a few times. The V call is TRBV9, the J call TRBJ2-6, with a tentative D call TRBD1 (6 bases). V lost 3 bases to trimming and J lost 0 bases, with 10 bases between them. The CDR3 runs to 16 residues. In germline, CDR1 is SGDLS, CDR2 YYNGEE. In nucleotides, the CDR3 is TGTGCCAGCAGCGGGACAGCAAGCTCTGGGGCCAACGTCCTGACTTTC. Protein sequence: CASSGTASSGANVLTF.

The table lists this clonotype with a few counts. The V call is TRBV27, the J call TRBJ2-1; 7 nucleotides align to TRBD2. After removal of 1 base from V and 8 bases from J, the junction contained 14 bases not matched to a gene. Germline values: CDR1 MNHEY, CDR2 SMNVEV (reference sequence). This CDR3 has 17 residues. Written as DNA, the CDR3 is TGTGCCAGCAGTTTATGGGCGGGGAGCGGGGTGGTGGATGAGCAGTTCTTC. Amino acid sequence: CASSLWAGSGVVDEQFF.

The V gene is TRBV19, the J gene TRBJ1-2, with 7 nucleotides matching TRBD1. CDR1 and CDR2 (germline): LNHDA, SQIVND (reference sequence). With V trimmed by 5 bases and J by 3 bases, 6 bases remained unmatched. This CDR3 has 14 amino acids. This chain's CDR3 is CASSPAGGDYGYTF. CDR3 DNA: TGTGCCAGTAGTCCGGCAGGGGGTGACTATGGCTACACCTTC. Looking up the rest from reference TRBV19 and TRBJ1-2 gives the full variable domain: DGGITQSPKYLFRKEGQNVTLSCEQNLNHDAMYWYRQDPGQGLRLIYYSQIVNDFQKGDIAEGYSVSREKKESFPLTVTSAQKNPTAFYLCASSPAGGDYGYTFGSGTRLTVV.

The sample holds a few counts of this clonotype. The chain is built from TRBV20-1 and TRBJ2-5, with D perhaps matching TRBD2 (5 bases). Germline CDR1 is DFQATT and CDR2 is SNEGSKA (reference sequence). The CDR3 loop spans 14 amino acids. Trimming took 0 bases from V and 5 from J, leaving 13 bases between them. The CDR3 region is CSARDLRETETQYF. CDR3 nucleotides: TGCAGTGCTAGAGATTTGAGGGAGACCGAGACCCAGTACTTC.

The table lists this clonotype with many counts. The chain recombines TRBV5-1 with TRBJ2-1; D tentatively fits TRBD1 or TRBD2 (5 bases each). Germline CDR1 and CDR2: SGHRS and YFSETQ. This CDR3 is 15 amino acids long. V dropped 4 bases and J dropped 0 bases, with 11 bases sitting between them. The CDR3 region is CASSPGPASYNEQFF. The CDR3 DNA follows: TGCGCCAGCAGCCCGGGACCGGCCTCCTACAATGAGCAGTTCTTC.

A remark on this clonotype: Just one base apart from a much larger clone, this may be a read error. The chain recombines TRBV28 with TRBJ1-1; maybe TRBD1 (6 bases). Per germline, CDR1 MDHEN and CDR2 SYDVKM. This CDR3 is 15 amino acids long. CDR3 in DNA: TGTGCCAACAGTTCTCGGGGCACAGGGATCACTGAAGCTTTCTTT. Translated, it gives CANSSRGTGITEAFF.

This clonotype was counted many times. This CDR3 reads CSVGQGNTEAFF. In DNA, the CDR3 is TGCAGCGTTGGACAGGGAAACACTGAAGCTTTCTTT. The rearrangement links TRBV29-1 to TRBJ1-1; TRBD1 matches at 7 bases. V shed 4 bases, J shed 2 bases, and the junction held 1 base outside the gene matches. The V gene's germline CDR1 is SQVTM and CDR2 ANQGSEA. The CDR3 is made up of 12 amino acids.